The 28 T cell receptor beta chains listed next were all sequenced from one sample in a study of T-cell memory formation after mild COVID-19. TCRdb used MiXCR to reprocess the 5' RACE reads, holding one entry per CDR3 protein. The sample holds almost 250,000 distinct CDR3 sequences, roughly 14% seen once. Sequencing was done on a sample of PBMCs or a T cell subset sorted from them (not recorded which). The receptors derive from an adult woman who had mild COVID-19 (a few samples of this study predate the infection). Cell type and time point are not known.

This clonotype appeared a few times. The chain links TRBV5-1 to TRBJ2-3, with D possibly matching TRBD1 (5 bases). In germline, CDR1 is SGHRS, CDR2 YFSETQ. CDR3 length: 20 amino acids. Trimming shortened V by 1 base and J by 0 bases, and 24 bases separated the two germline ends. The CDR3 nucleotides read TGCGCCAGCAGCTTGAAGTCCAGGGTGGAGATGACAACTAGCACAGATACGCAGTATTTT. It specifies CASSLKSRVEMTTSTDTQYF.

The V gene is TRBV20-1, the J gene TRBJ1-1; no reliable D call. The CDR3 covers 15 residues. Germline V lookup: CDR1 DFQATT, CDR2 SNEGSKA (reference sequence). V shed 0 bases and J shed 0 bases, with 11 bases lying between them. The CDR3 is CSARDWRPMNTEAFF. CDR3 DNA: TGCAGTGCTAGAGATTGGAGACCTATGAACACTGAAGCTTTCTTT.

This clonotype was seen at least ten times. J is TRBJ2-5 and V is TRBV7-2; 7 nucleotides align to TRBD1. V trimming: 8 bases; J trimming: 5 bases; junction bases outside the gene matches: 11. This CDR3 has 14 amino acids. CDR1 and CDR2 (germline): SGHTA, FQGNSA. The CDR3: CASLPQGIRETQYF. DNA of the CDR3: TGTGCCAGCTTACCACAGGGGATCCGGGAGACCCAGTACTTC.

The chain links TRBV5-4 to TRBJ1-1; TRBD1 agrees at 10 bases. The length of the CDR3 is 16 residues. The V segment lost 4 bases and the J segment 2 bases; nucleotides outside the gene matches: 8. The germline V gene encodes CDR1 SGHNT and CDR2 YYREEE (reference sequence). CDR3 amino acids: CASSAGQGKTNTEAFF. CDR3 coding DNA: TGTGCCAGCAGCGCGGGACAGGGGAAGACCAACACTGAAGCTTTCTTT.

Here the CDR3 DNA reads TGTGCCAGCACCCTAGGGCCCCATGGAACAGATACGCAGTATTTT. Translation gives CASTLGPHGTDTQYF. The genes are TRBV27 and TRBJ2-3; D ambiguous. Germline loops: CDR1 MNHEY, CDR2 SMNVEV (reference sequence). Trimming shortened V by 7 bases and J by 3 bases, and 17 bases separated the two germline ends. The CDR3 consists of 15 residues.

A few counts support this clonotype. The V call is TRBV5-1, the J call TRBJ2-1; TRBD1 is a possible D gene (6 bases). CDR1 and CDR2 (germline): SGHRS, YFSETQ. This CDR3 has 14 amino acids. The ends were cut back, 0 bases at V and 4 bases at J, with 8 bases in the middle. In nucleotides, the CDR3 is TGCGCCAGCAGCTTGGACAGGGAGTACAATGAGCAGTTCTTC. Residues: CASSLDREYNEQFF.

The DNA of the CDR3 is TGTGCCAGCAGCCAAGATGGGGTCCTTGGGGCTTTCTTT. The encoded protein is CASSQDGVLGAFF. The chain is built from TRBV4-2 and TRBJ1-1; D is ambiguous. Trimming took 0 bases from V and 11 from J, leaving 13 bases between them. The CDR3 extends over 13 amino acids. The germline V gene encodes CDR1 LGHNA and CDR2 YNFKEQ.

The sample holds a few counts of this clonotype. The V gene is TRBV5-5, the J gene TRBJ2-5, with D perhaps TRBD2 (5 bases). Germline V lookup: CDR1 SGHKS, CDR2 YYEKEE (reference sequence). The CDR3 runs to 16 residues. V was cut by 0 bases and J by 4 bases, with 16 bases left in between. CDR3 in amino acids: CASSLEVGEGGETQYF. CDR3 DNA sequence: TGTGCCAGCAGCTTGGAAGTTGGCGAGGGTGGAGAGACCCAGTACTTC.

This clonotype has just a few counts. The rearrangement uses TRBV5-1 and TRBJ1-1; 10 bases are a match to TRBD1. The V segment lost 3 bases and the J segment 3 bases; nucleotides outside the gene matches: 11. This CDR3 has 17 residues. Germline V CDR1 and CDR2: SGHRS, YFSETQ. In DNA, the CDR3 is TGCGCCAGCAGCTCCTCGACAGGGGGCTATGGGGACACTGAAGCTTTCTTT. Translated: CASSSSTGGYGDTEAFF.

This clonotype is medium-sized (0.01 to 0.1%) within its sample. The chain couples TRBV9 to TRBJ2-2; D is possibly TRBD1 or TRBD2 (7 bases each). The germline V gene encodes CDR1 SGDLS and CDR2 YYNGEE. Trimming took off 6 bases at V and 7 bases at J, with 22 bases between the two ends. This CDR3 comprises 16 residues. CDR3 in amino acids: CASTPVQGGLVGELFF. Here the CDR3 DNA reads TGTGCCAGCACCCCTGTTCAGGGGGGGCTGGTCGGGGAGCTGTTTTTT. Filled out from reference TRBV9 and TRBJ2-2, the complete variable domain reads DSGVTQTPKHLITATGQRVTLRCSPRSGDLSVYWYQQSLDQGLQFLIQYYNGEERAKGNILERFSAQQFPDLHSELNLSSLELGDSALYFCASTPVQGGLVGELFFGEGSRLTVL.

The chain has TRBV7-2 and TRBJ2-7, with 7 nucleotides matching TRBD1. CDR3 length equals 14 residues. V was clipped by 5 bases and J by 5 bases; unmatched bases: 9. Germline loops: CDR1 SGHTA, CDR2 FQGNSA. Here the CDR3 reads CASSPQTGIHEQYF. Written as DNA, the CDR3 is TGTGCCAGCAGCCCACAGACAGGGATCCACGAGCAGTACTTC.

The V gene is TRBV20-1, the J gene TRBJ2-3; 10 nucleotides align to TRBD1. The CDR3 sequence is 15 residues long. Germline V gene lookup returns CDR1 DFQATT and CDR2 SNEGSKA (reference sequence). V shed 6 bases and J 3 bases; nucleotides not matched to a gene: 9. Here the CDR3 reads CSAARQGARTDTQYF. CDR3 nucleotide sequence: TGCAGTGCCGCACGACAGGGGGCGCGGACAGATACGCAGTATTTT.

This clonotype was counted only a few times. The chain joins TRBV18 to TRBJ2-1, with TRBD2 identical over 9 bases. V shed 3 bases and J 5 bases; nucleotides not matched to a gene: 11. The length of the CDR3 is 17 residues. Per the germline V gene, CDR1 is KGHSH and CDR2 is LQKENI. CDR3 nucleotides: TGTGCCAGCTCACCGTTTAGGCGGGAGGGAGCCCACAATGAGCAGTTCTTC. Protein sequence: CASSPFRREGAHNEQFF.

This clonotype was observed at least ten times. This chain links TRBV5-1 with TRBJ2-5, with D tentatively TRBD2 (5 bases). CDR3 length: 15 residues. V lost 0 bases to trimming and J lost 1 base, with 10 bases between them. Per the germline V gene, CDR1 is SGHRS and CDR2 is YFSETQ. The CDR3 sequence is CASSLVRTPQETQYF. CDR3 DNA sequence: TGCGCCAGCAGCTTGGTCCGGACTCCCCAAGAGACCCAGTACTTC. The variable domain in full, with the rest retrieved from reference TRBV5-1 and TRBJ2-5, is KAGVTQTPRYLIKTRGQQVTLSCSPISGHRSVSWYQQTPGQGLQFLFEYFSETQRNKGNFPGRFSGRQFSNSRSEMNVSTLELGDSALYLCASSLVRTPQETQYFGPGTRLLVL.

This clonotype has a handful of counts. The rearrangement links TRBV27 to TRBJ1-1, with TRBD1 matching over 8 bases. The CDR3 sequence is 15 residues long. V gave up 3 bases and J gave up 5 bases; unmatched junction bases: 8. The germline gives CDR1 MNHEY, CDR2 SMNVEV (reference sequence). CDR3 nucleotide sequence: TGTGCCAGCAGTTTCCTTGGACAGGGTGGGACTGAAGCTTTCTTT. This translates into CASSFLGQGGTEAFF.

This clonotype was counted only a few times. This chain joins TRBV5-1 and TRBJ1-1, with D possibly matching TRBD1 (5 bases). V was pared by 0 bases and J by 6 bases, with 12 bases between. The CDR3 sequence is 14 residues long. The germline V gene encodes CDR1 SGHRS and CDR2 YFSETQ. In DNA, the CDR3 is TGCGCCAGCAGCTTGGAGGCAGGGTGGGCTGAAGCTTTCTTT. It specifies CASSLEAGWAEAFF.

The sample holds many counts of this clonotype. The chain has TRBV7-8 and TRBJ1-2; D gene ambiguous. Per germline, CDR1 SGHVS and CDR2 FQNEAQ. With 5 bases removed from V and 0 bases from J, the gap between germline ends came to 10 bases. The CDR3 has 14 amino acids. The CDR3 nucleotides are TGTGCCAGCAGCCAGAGACCTACTAACTATGGCTACACCTTC. Amino acids: CASSQRPTNYGYTF.

The genes are TRBV3-1 and TRBJ1-2; the match to TRBD1 covers 8 bases. Germline V gene data show CDR1 as LGHDT and CDR2 as YNNKEL (reference sequence). The CDR3 spans 16 residues. V trimming: 6 bases; J trimming: 0 bases; junction bases outside the gene matches: 9. CDR3 DNA sequence: TGTGCCAGCAGTCCGACACAGGGGGTACCTAACTATGGCTACACCTTC. It encodes CASSPTQGVPNYGYTF.

The chain recombines TRBV5-6 with TRBJ2-6; D uncertain. This CDR3 comprises 12 residues. CDR1 SGHDT and CDR2 YYEEEE come from the germline V gene. Trimming left V 7 bases short and J 1 base short, with 3 bases between. CDR3 region: CASLSGANVLTF. In DNA, the CDR3 is TGTGCCAGCCTGTCTGGGGCCAACGTCCTGACTTTC. Looking up the rest from reference TRBV5-6 and TRBJ2-6 gives the full variable domain: DAGVTQSPTHLIKTRGQQVTLRCSPKSGHDTVSWYQQALGQGPQFIFQYYEEEERQRGNFPDRFSGHQFPNYSSELNVNALLLGDSALYLCASLSGANVLTFGAGSRLTVL.

This clonotype turned up a few times. The V call is TRBV25-1, the J call TRBJ2-1, with 8 bases lining up with TRBD2. Germline trimming cut 2 bases from V and 12 bases from J; bases unmatched to any gene: 15. This CDR3 contains 16 residues. Germline values: CDR1 MGHDK, CDR2 SYGVNS. CDR3: CASSEGGLAGRFGQFF. The CDR3, as DNA: TGTGCCAGCAGTGAAGGGGGTCTAGCGGGTCGATTTGGGCAGTTCTTC.

This clonotype was detected a few times. V is TRBV11-2 and J is TRBJ2-1, with D perhaps assigned TRBD1 or TRBD2 (6 bases each). Germline assignment: CDR1 SGHAT and CDR2 FQNNGV. The CDR3 is 15 residues long. V shed 3 bases and J shed 5 bases, with 14 bases lying between them. DNA of the CDR3: TGTGCCAGCAGCTTTTCCACGGGGGCAAACAATGAGCAGTTCTTC. Its protein is CASSFSTGANNEQFF.

V is TRBV12-3 or TRBV12-4 and J is TRBJ2-4, with TRBD1 matching over 7 bases. With 6 bases clipped from V and 1 base from J, the junction kept 9 bases outside the gene matches. This CDR3 has 16 residues. The CDR3 is CASSLGGWGAKNIQYF. CDR3 DNA: TGTGCCAGCAGCCTAGGGGGCTGGGGGGCCAAAAACATTCAGTACTTC.

This clonotype has just a few counts. The rearrangement joins TRBV15 to TRBJ1-1, with 8 nucleotides matching TRBD1. This CDR3 comprises 16 residues. After removal of 6 bases from V and 1 base from J, the junction contained 10 bases not matched to a gene. Per germline, CDR1 LNHNV and CDR2 YYDKDF (reference sequence). The CDR3 loop is CATRTGARGRNTEAFF. As DNA, the CDR3 is TGTGCCACCAGGACAGGGGCTCGGGGGAGGAACACTGAAGCTTTCTTT.

This clonotype occurred a few times. V usage is TRBV10-3 and J usage is TRBJ2-7, with TRBD1 identical over 10 bases. CDR1 ENHRY and CDR2 SYGVKD come from the germline V gene. The V gene end was trimmed by 0 bases and the J gene end by 9 bases; junction bases not matched to a gene: 8. This CDR3 contains 15 residues. In nucleotides, the CDR3 is TGTGCCATCAGTGAGTCGGGACAGGGGACCATGGTGCAGTACTTC. Translated, it gives CAISESGQGTMVQYF.

This clonotype turned up a few times. The chain joins TRBV15 to TRBJ2-7; no definite D call. The germline V gene encodes CDR1 LNHNV and CDR2 YYDKDF (reference sequence). Trimming took off 0 bases at V and 5 bases at J, with 14 bases between the two ends. The CDR3 covers 15 residues. The CDR3 reads CATSREAGSPHEQYF. The CDR3 nucleotides read TGTGCCACCAGCAGAGAAGCCGGTAGTCCCCACGAGCAGTACTTC.

There are many counts of this clonotype. The V gene is TRBV7-2, the J gene TRBJ2-3; TRBD1 aligns across 8 bases. V dropped 3 bases and J dropped 6; count of bases not matched to a gene: 11. Germline V gene data show CDR1 as SGHTA and CDR2 as FQGNSA. The CDR3 consists of 16 residues. The CDR3 sequence: CASSLQGAQVSDTQYF. CDR3 bases: TGTGCCAGCAGCTTGCAGGGGGCGCAGGTCTCCGATACGCAGTATTTT.

This clonotype occurred many times. The chain joins TRBV5-1 to TRBJ2-3; maybe TRBD2 (5 bases). CDR1 is SGHRS, CDR2 YFSETQ, per germline. The CDR3 covers 14 residues. The V end lost 0 bases, the J end lost 0 bases, and 5 bases lay between the germline ends. The CDR3 is CASSLGTSTDTQYF. CDR3 in DNA: TGCGCCAGCAGCTTGGGGACTAGCACAGATACGCAGTATTTT.

This clonotype was detected many times. The CDR3 DNA is TGCAGTGCTGCCCGGGGTCCGCAGGGACTAAGATGGGATGAAAAACTGTTTTTT. It encodes CSAARGPQGLRWDEKLFF. This chain uses TRBV20-1 with TRBJ1-4; a possible D gene is TRBD1 (5 bases). Germline V gene sequence: CDR1 DFQATT, CDR2 SNEGSKA (reference sequence). The CDR3 consists of 18 residues. V lost 5 bases and J lost 6, with 28 bases in between.